The rows below give T cell receptor beta chains drawn from one sample of a study of T cell responses to AZD1222 COVID-19 vaccine. The method was immunoSEQ multiplex PCR; TCRdb's version includes in-frame clones alone and lacks a portion of them. The repertoire has 40,000 to 50,000 clones, 75% to 90% of them found once; the top ten carry under 20%. The sample consisted of peripheral blood, taken 28 days after the second AZD1222 dose. The receptors here all came from an adult who received the AZD1222 COVID-19 vaccine. CDR3s include the opening cysteine and the closing phenylalanine or tryptophan. The D gene is left open where the match is weak. Rows give clone size only sometimes, using once, few, many, or a class for an expanded clone.

J gene | D gene | clone size | V gene | CDR3 length | CDR3 protein | CDR3 DNA
TRBJ2-2 | - | - | TRBV19 | 16 | CASTVKGGANTGELFF | TGTGCCAGTACCGTTAAGGGGGGGGCGAACACCGGGGAGCTGTTTTTT
TRBJ2-7 | - | - | TRBV25-1 | 11 | CANRTAYEQYF | TGTGCCAACCGGACAGCCTACGAGCAGTACTTC
TRBJ1-6 | - | - | TRBV5-1 | 14 | CASSRDLSNSPLHF | TGCGCCAGCAGTCGGGACCTAAGTAATTCACCCCTCCACTTT
TRBJ2-5 | TRBD1 | - | TRBV30 | 15 | CAWSAKGQGLETQYF | TGTGCCTGGAGCGCCAAGGGACAGGGCCTAGAGACCCAGTACTTC
TRBJ1-4 | TRBD1 | - | TRBV4-2 | 15 | CASSQGGGGFLKLFF | TGTGCCAGCAGCCAAGGAGGGGGCGGTTTTTTGAAACTGTTTTTT
TRBJ1-1 | - | - | TRBV7-9 | 13 | CASSLGTGYEAFF | TGTGCCAGCAGCTTGGGCACCGGTTATGAAGCTTTCTTT
TRBJ1-1 | TRBD1 | - | TRBV7-9 | 17 | CASSLEGTGMMNTEAFF | TGTGCCAGCAGCTTAGAGGGGACAGGGATGATGAACACTGAAGCTTTCTTT
TRBJ1-5 | - | - | TRBV28 | 16 | CASRTLGSQINQPQHF | TGTGCCAGCAGGACTTTGGGGTCCCAGATCAATCAGCCCCAGCATTTT
TRBJ1-5 | - | once | TRBV6-1 | 14 | CASSEGRSNQPQHF | TGTGCCAGCAGTGAAGGACGGTCCAATCAGCCCCAGCATTTT
TRBJ2-7 | TRBD1 | - | TRBV5-1 | 14 | CASSLPQGANEQYF | TGCGCCAGCAGCTTGCCGCAGGGGGCCAACGAGCAGTACTTC
TRBJ2-5 | - | - | TRBV7-2 | 13 | CASTRDPGETQYF | TGTGCCAGCACCAGGGACCCCGGCGAGACCCAGTACTTC
TRBJ1-2 | - | few | TRBV7-8 | 15 | CASSLAVSYSYGYTF | TGTGCCAGCAGCTTAGCGGTGTCGTACTCTTATGGCTACACCTTC
TRBJ1-6 | - | - | TRBV6-5 | 14 | CASRSGDLGSPLHF | TGTGCCAGCAGATCAGGGGACTTGGGTTCACCCCTCCACTTT
TRBJ2-4 | - | - | TRBV15 | 18 | CATSRDRSEGDSKNIQYF | TGTGCCACCAGCAGAGATAGATCGGAGGGGGATTCCAAAAACATTCAGTACTTC
TRBJ1-6 | - | once | TRBV27 | 16 | CASSLSDRAPNSPLHF | TGTGCCAGCAGTTTATCGGACCGGGCCCCAAATTCACCCCTCCACTTT
TRBJ1-5 | - | once | TRBV12-5 | 16 | CASGLGQLVPNQPQHF | TGTGCTAGTGGTTTGGGACAGTTAGTACCTAATCAGCCCCAGCATTTT
TRBJ1-6 | - | few | TRBV5-6 | 14 | CASSLLQLNSPLHF | TGTGCCAGCAGCTTGCTTCAGCTGAATTCACCCCTCCACTTT
TRBJ1-4 | - | - | TRBV2 | 16 | CASTIPSGGRGEKLFF | TGTGCCAGCACTATTCCTTCGGGGGGGCGTGGAGAAAAACTGTTTTTT
TRBJ2-7 | - | - | TRBV3-1/TRBV3-2 | 17 | CASSPATLGSNNYEQYF | TGTGCCAGCAGCCCCGCTACTCTAGGGTCCAACAACTACGAGCAGTACTTC
TRBJ1-6 | - | - | TRBV14 | 15 | CASSQGSSYNSPLHF | TGTGCCAGCAGCCAAGGGAGCTCCTATAATTCACCCCTCCACTTT
TRBJ2-3 | - | - | TRBV4-1 | 15 | CASSPHDGYRDTQYF | TGCGCCAGCAGCCCGCACGACGGTTACAGGGATACGCAGTATTTT
TRBJ1-1 | TRBD1 | few | TRBV12-3/TRBV12-4 | 13 | CASSRQGNTEAFF | TGTGCCAGCAGCCGACAGGGGAACACTGAAGCTTTCTTT
TRBJ1-6 | - | few | TRBV21-1 | 14 | CASSKGLWNSPLHF | TGTGCCAGCAGCAAGGGACTTTGGAATTCACCCCTCCACTTT
TRBJ1-4 | - | - | TRBV7-6 | 17 | CASSFPARGQRYEKLFF | TGTGCCAGCAGCTTCCCCGCTCGCGGACAGAGATATGAAAAACTGTTTTTT
TRBJ2-3 | TRBD2 | few | TRBV7-8 | 17 | CASSPRTSGAVTDTQYF | TGTGCCAGCAGCCCTCGGACTAGCGGGGCTGTAACAGATACGCAGTATTTT
TRBJ2-3 | TRBD2 | - | TRBV11-2 | 17 | CASSLTPGTSGTDTQYF | TGTGCCAGCAGCCTAACGCCGGGGACTAGCGGCACAGATACGCAGTATTTT
TRBJ2-2 | - | - | TRBV7-8 | 15 | CASSLGGTGKVELFF | TGTGCCAGCAGCTTAGGGGGGACTGGAAAGGTGGAGCTGTTTTTT
TRBJ2-5 | TRBD1 | - | TRBV28 | 12 | CASGTGLETQYF | TGTGCCAGTGGGACAGGGTTGGAGACCCAGTACTTC
TRBJ1-2 | - | - | TRBV3-1/TRBV3-2 | 14 | CASSRRNRDYGYTF | TGTGCCAGCAGCCGCAGAAACAGGGACTATGGCTACACCTTC
TRBJ1-2 | TRBD1 | - | TRBV29-1 | 13 | CSAFTQGVGGYTF | TGCAGCGCGTTTACACAGGGGGTCGGTGGCTACACCTTC